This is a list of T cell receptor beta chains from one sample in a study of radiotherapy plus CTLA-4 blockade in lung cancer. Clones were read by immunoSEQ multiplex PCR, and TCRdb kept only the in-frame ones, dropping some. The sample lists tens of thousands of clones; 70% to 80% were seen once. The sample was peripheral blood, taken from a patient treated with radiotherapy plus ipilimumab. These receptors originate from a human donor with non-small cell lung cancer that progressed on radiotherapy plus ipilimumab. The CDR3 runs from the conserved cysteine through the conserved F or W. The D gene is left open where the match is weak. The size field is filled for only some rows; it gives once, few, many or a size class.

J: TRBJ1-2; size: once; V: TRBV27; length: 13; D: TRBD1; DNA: TGTGCCAGCAGGTCCCAGGGGGCTGGAGGCTACACCTTC; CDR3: CASRSQGAGGYTF
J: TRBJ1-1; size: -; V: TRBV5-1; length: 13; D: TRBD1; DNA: TGCGCCAGCTACTCCGACAGGGTTGCTGAAGCTTTCTTT; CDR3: CASYSDRVAEAFF
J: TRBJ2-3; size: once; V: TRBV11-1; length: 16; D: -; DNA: TGTGCCAGCAGCGCAGGACAGATATCTAGCACAGATACGCAGTATTTT; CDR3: CASSAGQISSTDTQYF
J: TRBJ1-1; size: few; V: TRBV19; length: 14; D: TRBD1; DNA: TGTGCCACTACCACGCGGCAGGGGGCTTCAGAAGCTTTCTTT; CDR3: CATTTRQGASEAFF
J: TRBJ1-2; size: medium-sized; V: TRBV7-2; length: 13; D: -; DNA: TGTGCCAGCAGCTTAGCGACAGGCTATGGCTACACCTTC; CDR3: CASSLATGYGYTF
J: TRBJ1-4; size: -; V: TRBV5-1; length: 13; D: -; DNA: TGCGCCAGCAGTCGGCAGGGGAGGGAAAAACTGTTTTTT; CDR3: CASSRQGREKLFF
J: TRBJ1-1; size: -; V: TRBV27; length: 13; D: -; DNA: TGTGCCAGCAGCCGAGGGTCCTTTACTGAAGCTTTCTTT; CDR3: CASSRGSFTEAFF
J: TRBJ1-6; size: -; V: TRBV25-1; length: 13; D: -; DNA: TGTGCCAGCAACCGGGGGGCGCATTCACCCCTCCACTTT; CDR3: CASNRGAHSPLHF
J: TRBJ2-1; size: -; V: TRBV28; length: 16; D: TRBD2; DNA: TGTGCCAGCAGTTTTACGGGAGGGCGAACCTACAATGAGCAGTTCTTC; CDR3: CASSFTGGRTYNEQFF
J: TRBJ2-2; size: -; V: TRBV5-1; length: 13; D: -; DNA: TGCGCCAGCAGCGCCGACAGCACCGGGGAGCTGTTTTTT; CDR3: CASSADSTGELFF
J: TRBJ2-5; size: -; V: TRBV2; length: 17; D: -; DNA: TGTGCCAGCAGCACCCGGGACACCGCGTCTTCCGAAGAGACCCAGTACTTC; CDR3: CASSTRDTASSEETQYF
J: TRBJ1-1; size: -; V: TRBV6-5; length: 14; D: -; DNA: TGTGCCAGCAGTTACATGGGGGCGGGCACTGAAGCTTTCTTT; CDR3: CASSYMGAGTEAFF
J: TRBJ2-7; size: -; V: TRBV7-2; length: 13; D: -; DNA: TGTGCCAGCAGCTTAGGGGAATGGGGGGAGCAGTACTTC; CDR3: CASSLGEWGEQYF
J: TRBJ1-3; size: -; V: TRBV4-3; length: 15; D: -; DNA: TGCGCCAGCAGCCGGACCCAGGGGCAAGGAAACACCATATATTTT; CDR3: CASSRTQGQGNTIYF
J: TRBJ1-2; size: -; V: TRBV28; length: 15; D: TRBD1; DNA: TGTGCCAGCAGTTCCGCGGGGGACAGTAGGAATAGCTACACCTTC; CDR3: CASSSAGDSRNSYTF
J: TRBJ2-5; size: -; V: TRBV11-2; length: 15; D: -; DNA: TGTGCCAGCAGCTATAGCCCTAGCGGACAGGAGGCCCAGTACTTC; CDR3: CASSYSPSGQEAQYF
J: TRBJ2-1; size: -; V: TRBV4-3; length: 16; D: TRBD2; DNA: TGCGCTAGCAGCCAAGATTGGCGGGGGGGCAAAGATGAGCAGTTCTTC; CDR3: CASSQDWRGGKDEQFF
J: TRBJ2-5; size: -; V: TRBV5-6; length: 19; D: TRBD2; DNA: TGTGCCAGCAACCCTTCACTAGCGGGAGGGCCCTCGATGAGAGAGACCCAGTACTTC; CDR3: CASNPSLAGGPSMRETQYF
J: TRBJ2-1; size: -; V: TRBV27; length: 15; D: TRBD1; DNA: TGTGCCAGCAGCCTTTCGGGGACAGGGAGGAATGAGCAGTTCTTC; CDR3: CASSLSGTGRNEQFF
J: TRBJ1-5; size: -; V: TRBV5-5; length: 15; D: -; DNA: TGTGCCAGCAGCTCCTTCGACGGAAAGAATCAGCCCCAGCATTTT; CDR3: CASSSFDGKNQPQHF
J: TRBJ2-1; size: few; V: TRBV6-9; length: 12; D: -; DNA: TGTGCCAGCAGTTACTTGGGGCGCGAGCAGTTCTTC; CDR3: CASSYLGREQFF
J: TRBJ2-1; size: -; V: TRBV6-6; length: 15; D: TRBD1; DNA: TGTGCCAGCAGTTCGGGACAGGGCTGGGTTAATGAGCAGTTCTTC; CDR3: CASSSGQGWVNEQFF
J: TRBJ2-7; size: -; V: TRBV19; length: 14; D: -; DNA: TGTGCCAGTAGTGCAAACAGGGCCCCCTACGAGCAGTACTTC; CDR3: CASSANRAPYEQYF
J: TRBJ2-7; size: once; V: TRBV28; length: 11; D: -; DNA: TGTGCCAGCGGCGGGACCTACGAGCAGTACTTC; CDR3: CASGGTYEQYF
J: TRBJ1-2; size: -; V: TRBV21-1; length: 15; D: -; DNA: TGTGCCAGCAGCAAAGCTAGGCGGGGGGGAGATGGCTACACCTTC; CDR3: CASSKARRGGDGYTF
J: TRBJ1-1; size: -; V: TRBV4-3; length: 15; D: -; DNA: TGCGCCAGCAGCCAGTATCTTGGGCCGGACACTGAAGCTTTCTTT; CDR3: CASSQYLGPDTEAFF
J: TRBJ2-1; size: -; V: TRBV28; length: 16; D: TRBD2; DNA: TGTGCCAGCAGTTCCTCCTCGGGGGGGGGCTACAATGAGCAGTTCTTC; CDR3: CASSSSSGGGYNEQFF
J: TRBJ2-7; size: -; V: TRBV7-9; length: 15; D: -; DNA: TGTGCCAGCAGCTTAGTTGGGCGGGGACACTACGAGCAGTACTTC; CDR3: CASSLVGRGHYEQYF
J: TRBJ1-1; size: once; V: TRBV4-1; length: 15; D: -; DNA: TGCGCCAGCAGCCAAGAAATTTCCGCGAACACTGAAGCTTTCTTT; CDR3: CASSQEISANTEAFF
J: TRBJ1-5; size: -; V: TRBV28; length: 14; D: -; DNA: TGTGCCAGCATAGAACGGGGCCGACACCTGCCCCAGCATTTT; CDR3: CASIERGRHLPQHF
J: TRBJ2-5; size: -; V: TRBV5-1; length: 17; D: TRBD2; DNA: TGCGCCAGCAGCTTGGGGACTAGCGGGAGGATGGAAGAGACCCAGTACTTC; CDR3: CASSLGTSGRMEETQYF
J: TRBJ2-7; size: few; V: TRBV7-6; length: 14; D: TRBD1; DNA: TGTGCCAGCAGCACGGGACAGGGTGGCTACGAGCAGTACTTC; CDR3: CASSTGQGGYEQYF
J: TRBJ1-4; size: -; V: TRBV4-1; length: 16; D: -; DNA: TGCGCCAGCAGCCTCATGGCGGGGTCAGACCTTGGAAAACTGTTTTTT; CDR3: CASSLMAGSDLGKLFF
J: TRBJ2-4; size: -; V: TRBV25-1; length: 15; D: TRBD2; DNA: TGTGCCAGCAGTGAATTTGGGGGGAGGGGAAACATTCAGTACTTC; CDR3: CASSEFGGRGNIQYF
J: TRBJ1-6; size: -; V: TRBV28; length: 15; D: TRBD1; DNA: TGTGCCAGCAGTTCCCGGACAGGGGGCGGATCACCCCTCCACTTT; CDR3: CASSSRTGGGSPLHF
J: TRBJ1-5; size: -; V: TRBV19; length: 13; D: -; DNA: TGTGCCAGTAGTATGTTCAGCAATCAGCCCCAGCATTTT; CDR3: CASSMFSNQPQHF
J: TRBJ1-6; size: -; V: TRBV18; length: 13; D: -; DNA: TGTGCCAGCTCACCATCCCAAAATTCACCCCTCCACTTT; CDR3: CASSPSQNSPLHF
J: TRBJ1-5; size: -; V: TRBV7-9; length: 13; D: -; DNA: TGTGCCAGCAGCTTCCTTGAGGGCCAGCCCCAGCATTTT; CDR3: CASSFLEGQPQHF
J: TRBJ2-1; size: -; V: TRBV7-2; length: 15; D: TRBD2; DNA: TGTGCCAGCAGCTTAGATGGGACTACGGTCAATGAGCAGTTCTTC; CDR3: CASSLDGTTVNEQFF
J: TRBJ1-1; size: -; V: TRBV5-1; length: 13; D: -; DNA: TGCGCCACCGCCATGCGGGATGGGGGGGAAGCTTTCTTT; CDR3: CATAMRDGGEAFF
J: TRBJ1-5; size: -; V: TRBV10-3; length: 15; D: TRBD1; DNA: TGTGCCATCAGTCAAGGGACAGGGGTCAATCAGCCCCAGCATTTT; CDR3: CAISQGTGVNQPQHF
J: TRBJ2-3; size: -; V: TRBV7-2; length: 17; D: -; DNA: TGTGCCAGCAGCTTAGGGCTAATGGGGACTCCCATGGATACGCAGTATTTT; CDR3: CASSLGLMGTPMDTQYF
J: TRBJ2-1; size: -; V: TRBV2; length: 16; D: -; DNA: TGTGCCAGCAGTGAAGGGGCTGAGGGTGGCTACAATGAGCAGTTCTTC; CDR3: CASSEGAEGGYNEQFF
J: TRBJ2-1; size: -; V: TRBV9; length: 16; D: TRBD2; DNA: TGTGCCAGCACCTCAAAGCCCTTAAGCGGGGGGATTGAGCAGTTCTTC; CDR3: CASTSKPLSGGIEQFF
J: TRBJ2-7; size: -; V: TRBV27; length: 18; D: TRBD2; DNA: TGTGCCAGCAGTTTATCGGTACTAGCGGGAAGGTCGAGCTACGAGCAGTACTTC; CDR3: CASSLSVLAGRSSYEQYF